The 24 T cell receptor beta chains in this list originate from one sample, sequenced in a study of T cells in Graves' hyperthyroidism and ophthalmopathy. The CDR3 regions of TCR beta were amplified from RNA transcripts. The HTBI primer set drove a first-round RT-PCR of the TCR CDR3. TCRdb ran MiXCR on the multiplex PCR reads and lists one entry per CDR3 protein. The table includes fewer than 650,000 distinct CDR3 sequences, roughly 14% detected once. The sequencing input was blood. The receptors come from a woman aged 40 to 55 with Graves' ophthalmopathy.

This clonotype was seen once. The chain employs TRBV24-1 and TRBJ2-4; 7 bases match TRBD1. The V segment lost 2 bases and the J segment 4 bases; nucleotides outside the gene matches: 4. Germline V gives CDR1 KGHDR, CDR2 SFDVKD. The CDR3 consists of 15 residues. CDR3 in DNA: TGTGCCACCAGTGATTCCGGGACAGCTAAAAACATTCAGTACTTC. Its protein product is CATSDSGTAKNIQYF.

This clonotype has a handful of counts. The chain is built from TRBV10-3 and TRBJ1-5; a weak D match, TRBD1 (5 bases). The CDR3 extends over 15 amino acids. V was shortened by 8 bases and J by 4 bases, with 18 bases between the two germline ends. Germline loops: CDR1 ENHRY, CDR2 SYGVKD. CDR3 sequence (DNA): TGTGCCATCCTACGAGACAGTATGAGTAATCAGCCCCAGCATTTT. It yields the protein CAILRDSMSNQPQHF.

In this sample, this clonotype turned up many times. The chain uses TRBV12-3 or TRBV12-4 and TRBJ1-5, with 8 bases that match TRBD1. J was trimmed by 2 bases and V by 5 bases; bases with no gene match: 8. This CDR3 region has 16 residues. The CDR3: CASSPPTGGGNQPQHF. The CDR3 DNA is TGTGCCAGCAGTCCACCCACAGGGGGTGGCAATCAGCCCCAGCATTTT.

Ten or more counts support this clonotype. The chain couples TRBV28 to TRBJ2-7; TRBD2 agrees at 11 bases. Trimming at V came to 5 bases and at J to 2 bases, leaving 5 bases not matched to a gene. CDR1 and CDR2 (germline): MDHEN, SYDVKM. This CDR3 is 15 amino acids long. CDR3: CASSRGTSGTYEQYF. The CDR3 DNA sequence: TGTGCCAGCAGTCGTGGGACTAGCGGCACCTACGAGCAGTACTTC.

This clonotype was counted many times. This chain joins TRBV5-1 and TRBJ1-3, with TRBD1 as a possible D gene (6 bases). V lost 1 base to trimming and J lost 0 bases, with 8 bases between them. Looked up from germline, CDR1 is SGHRS and CDR2 is YFSETQ. There are 15 residues in the CDR3. The CDR3 coding sequence is TGCGCCAGCAGCTTGACAGGGCCCTCTGGAAACACCATATATTTT. Its protein product is CASSLTGPSGNTIYF.

This clonotype was detected many times. J is TRBJ1-1 and V is TRBV29-1; D remains unclear. Per germline, CDR1 SQVTM and CDR2 ANQGSEA. The CDR3 contains 11 residues. Trimming cost V 3 bases and J 1 base, with 3 bases left between them. The CDR3 coding sequence is TGCAGCGTTGAGAGGAACACTGAAGCTTTCTTT. Translating gives CSVERNTEAFF.

This chain uses TRBV9 with TRBJ1-1; D not resolved. The CDR3 runs 13 residues. V lost 1 base and J lost 3, with 7 bases in between. Germline V gene sequence: CDR1 SGDLS, CDR2 YYNGEE. The CDR3 DNA is TGTGCCAGCAGCGTAAGCCCGTACACTGAAGCTTTCTTT. Protein: CASSVSPYTEAFF. Looking up the rest from reference TRBV9 and TRBJ1-1 gives the full variable domain: DSGVTQTPKHLITATGQRVTLRCSPRSGDLSVYWYQQSLDQGLQFLIQYYNGEERAKGNILERFSAQQFPDLHSELNLSSLELGDSALYFCASSVSPYTEAFFGQGTRLTVV.

This clonotype occurred many times. The genes are TRBV6-1 and TRBJ2-7; D is unclear. The CDR3 sequence is 11 residues long. Germline CDR1 is MNHNS and CDR2 is SASEGT. V was pared by 5 bases and J by 4 bases, with 6 bases between. The CDR3 region is CASSMSYEQYF. The CDR3 DNA reads as TGTGCCAGCAGTATGTCGTACGAGCAGTACTTC.

The J gene is TRBJ2-5, the V gene TRBV28; maybe TRBD1 (6 bases). Per the germline V gene, CDR1 is MDHEN and CDR2 is SYDVKM. V was clipped by 6 bases and J by 5 bases, with 19 bases between them. This CDR3 is 15 amino acids long. CDR3 bases: TGTGCCAGCAGCACGTCAAGACAGGTCCCGGAGACCCAGTACTTC. Its protein is CASSTSRQVPETQYF.

This clonotype has more than one count but fewer than ten. This chain connects TRBV2 to TRBJ1-2; no clear D gene. V gave up 1 base and J gave up 4 bases, with 13 bases separating them. This CDR3 comprises 15 residues. The germline gives CDR1 SNHLY, CDR2 FYNNEI. CDR3 nucleotides: TGTGCCAGCAGTGAAGGGGAGGTCCAGATCTATGGCTACACCTTC. The encoded protein is CASSEGEVQIYGYTF. Supplemented by reference TRBV2 and TRBJ1-2, the full variable domain reads EPEVTQTPSHQVTQMGQEVILRCVPISNHLYFYWYRQILGQKVEFLVSFYNNEISEKSEIFDDQFSVERPDGSNFTLKIRSTKLEDSAMYFCASSEGEVQIYGYTFGSGTRLTVV.

This clonotype has only a few counts. The V gene is TRBV7-9, the J gene TRBJ2-5, with unresolved D. This CDR3 region has 12 residues. V lost 7 bases to trimming and J lost 1 base, with 7 bases between them. Looked up from germline, CDR1 is SEHNR and CDR2 is FQNEAQ (reference sequence). Here the CDR3 reads CASTQTQETQYF. The CDR3 nucleotides are TGTGCCAGCACCCAAACCCAAGAGACCCAGTACTTC. The full variable domain, with the rest looked up from reference TRBV7-9 and TRBJ2-5, is DTGVSQNPRHKITKRGQNVTFRCDPISEHNRLYWYRQTLGQGPEFLTYFQNEAQLEKSRLLSDRFSAERPKGSFSTLEIQRTEQGDSAMYLCASTQTQETQYFGPGTRLLVL.

Many counts were recorded for this clonotype. The chain uses TRBV6-2 or TRBV6-3 and TRBJ2-7; 7 positions match TRBD2. Germline V gene data show CDR1 as MNHEY and CDR2 as SVGEGT. This CDR3 has 14 amino acids. J gave up 3 bases and V 7 bases, and 9 bases lay outside the gene matches. DNA of the CDR3: TGTGCCAGCACCATGGCGGGAGATCTCTACGAGCAGTACTTC. Protein sequence: CASTMAGDLYEQYF.

This clonotype was detected a few times. V is TRBV20-1 and J is TRBJ2-5; TRBD2 might be the D (6 bases). This CDR3 region has 12 residues. CDR1 is DFQATT and CDR2 is SNEGSKA in the germline V gene (reference sequence). Trimming took off 6 bases at V and 5 bases at J, with 13 bases between the two ends. The chain's CDR3 is CSAASDRETQYF. The CDR3 coding sequence is TGCAGTGCCGCTAGCGACCGGGAGACCCAGTACTTC.

This clonotype has a count of ten or more. The chain has TRBV27 and TRBJ2-7, with 12 bases matching TRBD2. The V gene end was trimmed by 6 bases and the J gene end by 4 bases; junction bases not matched to a gene: 7. The CDR3 loop spans 15 amino acids. Germline values: CDR1 MNHEY, CDR2 SMNVEV (reference sequence). The CDR3 coding sequence is TGTGCCAGCAGGATTCGTCTAGCGGGAGGGTACGAGCAGTACTTC. Translated: CASRIRLAGGYEQYF.

This clonotype has at least ten counts. Written as DNA, the CDR3 is TGCGCCAGCAGCTTGGTCGGAGGGGGAGCCTACGAGCAGTACTTC. It specifies CASSLVGGGAYEQYF. The chain links TRBV5-1 to TRBJ2-7; D assignment may be TRBD1 or TRBD2 (6 bases each). The V and J ends lost 0 bases and 2 bases respectively, with 12 bases between them. CDR3 length equals 15 residues. Germline CDR1 is SGHRS and CDR2 is YFSETQ.

This clonotype has ten or more counts. This chain uses TRBV5-1 with TRBJ1-3; a possible D gene is TRBD1 (5 bases). V lost 5 bases to trimming and J lost 2 bases, with 11 bases between them. Per the germline V gene, CDR1 is SGHRS and CDR2 is YFSETQ. This CDR3 comprises 14 residues. Here the CDR3 reads CASSAGTAGNTIYF. CDR3 sequence (DNA): TGCGCCAGCAGTGCAGGGACGGCTGGAAACACCATATATTTT.

The genes are TRBV30 and TRBJ2-7, with 9 bases aligning to TRBD2. Germline assignment: CDR1 GTSNPN and CDR2 SVGIG (reference sequence). The CDR3 runs 16 residues. V was clipped by 0 bases and J by 5 bases; unmatched bases: 11. CDR3 protein: CAWSVRRGVAGDEQYF. CDR3 nucleotides: TGTGCCTGGAGTGTAAGGCGGGGAGTAGCGGGAGACGAGCAGTACTTC.

The table lists this clonotype with many counts. The chain combines TRBV29-1 with TRBJ1-2; the D gene is possibly TRBD1 (6 bases). From germline, CDR1 is SQVTM and CDR2 ANQGSEA. The CDR3 loop spans 15 amino acids. The V end was cut by 1 base, the J end by 2 bases, with 14 bases between. Written as DNA, the CDR3 is TGCAGCGTTGAAGCAGCGTGGACAGTCAACTATGGCTACACCTTC. It encodes CSVEAAWTVNYGYTF.

J is TRBJ2-2 and V is TRBV28; tentative D call: TRBD1 (6 bases). CDR1 is MDHEN, CDR2 SYDVKM, per germline. The CDR3 covers 16 residues. The V gene lost 9 bases and the J gene lost 0 bases, with 17 bases spanning the gap. CDR3 region: CASLPFGTPNTGELFF. CDR3 nucleotide sequence: TGTGCCAGTTTACCCTTCGGGACACCGAACACCGGGGAGCTGTTTTTT.

Ten or more counts support this clonotype. The V gene is TRBV28, the J gene TRBJ1-2, with D perhaps TRBD1 (5 bases). The germline CDR1 and CDR2 sequences are MDHEN and SYDVKM. This CDR3 is built from 13 residues. V was trimmed by 11 bases and J by 4 bases, leaving 17 bases between them. DNA for the CDR3: TGTGCCTCAATTACAAGGGGCGGCTATGGCTACACCTTC. Amino acids: CASITRGGYGYTF.

This clonotype was detected ten times or more. The J gene is TRBJ1-2, the V gene TRBV7-2, with unresolved D. From germline, CDR1 is SGHTA and CDR2 FQGNSA. This CDR3 is built from 13 residues. Trimming removed 0 bases from V and 8 bases from J, with 10 bases in between. The CDR3 sequence: CASSLAKGGGYTF. The CDR3 DNA reads TGTGCCAGCAGCTTAGCGAAGGGAGGAGGCTACACCTTC.

The chain combines TRBV10-1 with TRBJ2-7; D may be TRBD2 (5 bases). CDR3 size: 12 residues. With 5 bases removed from V and 7 bases from J, the gap between germline ends came to 12 bases. Germline V gives CDR1 WNHNN, CDR2 SYGVQD (reference sequence). The CDR3 spells CASSTTPGEQYF. DNA of the CDR3: TGCGCCAGCAGTACCACTCCGGGGGAGCAGTACTTC.

This clonotype was counted at least ten times. The chain joins TRBV29-1 to TRBJ2-5, with TRBD2 matching 7 bases. Trimming took 3 bases from V and 6 from J; bases not matched to a gene: 7. Germline loops: CDR1 SQVTM, CDR2 ANQGSEA. This CDR3 comprises 13 residues. The CDR3 here is CSVEGGRDKTQYF. CDR3 DNA sequence: TGCAGCGTTGAGGGCGGGAGAGATAAGACCCAGTACTTC. The variable domain in full, completed from reference TRBV29-1 and TRBJ2-5, reads SAVISQKPSRDICQRGTSLTIQCQVDSQVTMMFWYRQQPGQSLTLIATANQGSEATYESGFVIDKFPISRPNLTFSTLTVSNMSPEDSSIYLCSVEGGRDKTQYFGPGTRLLVL.

This clonotype appeared many times. CDR3 nucleotides: TGTGCCAGCAGCTTAGCTTTCGATGGCGAGCAGTACTTC. Translated, it gives CASSLAFDGEQYF. The V gene is TRBV7-6, the J gene TRBJ2-7; no reliable D call. Germline CDR1 reads SGHVS; CDR2 reads FNYEAQ. The CDR3 runs 13 residues. Trimming took 0 bases from V and 6 from J, leaving 9 bases between them. Complete variable domain (other parts from reference TRBV7-6 and TRBJ2-7): GAGVSQSPRYKVTKRGQDVALRCDPISGHVSLYWYRQALGQGPEFLTYFNYEAQQDKSGLPNDRFSAERPEGSISTLTIQRTEQRDSAMYRCASSLAFDGEQYFGPGTRLTVT.